This T cell receptor (beta chain) was profiled in a study of blood T cells in healthy people across ages. A second PCR, run for roughly 7 to 12 cycles, used a sample-barcoded 5' primer plus a J-beta primer mix. TCRdb used MiXCR to reprocess the 5' RACE reads, holding one entry per CDR3 protein. The sample lists some 710,000 distinct CDR3 sequences; approximately 22% were seen once. CDR1 LGHNA and CDR2 YSLEER come from the germline V gene. V dropped 0 bases and J dropped 0 bases, with 6 bases sitting between them. There are 16 residues in the CDR3. The sequence came from a man between 65 and 79 years old in good health. The material sequenced was blood. The chain couples TRBV4-3 to TRBJ2-6; D uncertain. CDR3 in DNA: TGCGCCAGCAGCCAAGACTGGATCTCTGGGGCCAACGTCCTGACTTTC. It translates to CASSQDWISGANVLTF.